Shown below are 18 T cell receptor beta chains from a single sample sequenced in a study of T cells in Graves' hyperthyroidism and ophthalmopathy (dated by TCRdb to between 2017 and 2020). Library prep was done by multiplex PCR. TCRdb names Illumina HiSeq 2000 as the instrument used. The TCR beta CDR3 regions were amplified from RNA transcripts. A first-round RT-PCR of the TCR CDR3 used the HTBI primer set with the Qiagen OneStep RT-PCR kit. Clones were called with MiXCR by TCRdb after fastp trimmed the public reads at Q25, and only in-frame beta chains were retained. Entries that share a CDR3 protein sequence are merged under the most common genes and DNA. The sample has around 300,000 distinct CDR3 sequences on record, roughly 15% of them singletons. The ten largest clones add up to 7.9% of the sample. The source material was blood. Source of these receptors: a middle-aged woman with Graves' hyperthyroidism.

This clonotype was seen many times. The rearrangement uses TRBV29-1 and TRBJ2-1; the match to TRBD2 covers 11 bases. After removal of 7 bases from V and 3 bases from J, the junction contained 5 bases not matched to a gene. The CDR3 is 14 amino acids. Germline CDR1 SQVTM, CDR2 ANQGSEA. Written as DNA, the CDR3 is TGCAGCGCGACTAGCGGGAAACTCTACAATGAGCAGTTCTTC. Translation: CSATSGKLYNEQFF.

This clonotype was found many times. This sequence joins TRBV9 and TRBJ2-7; D unresolved. The CDR3 spans 13 residues. V was clipped by 4 bases and J by 6 bases, with 14 bases between them. The germline gives CDR1 SGDLS, CDR2 YYNGEE. DNA of the CDR3: TGTGCCAGCAGCCCTGAGGTGGACGGCGAGCAGTACTTC. Translation: CASSPEVDGEQYF.

This clonotype was counted many times. The chain joins TRBV20-1 to TRBJ1-2; 7 bases line up with TRBD1. CDR1 and CDR2 from the germline V gene are DFQATT and SNEGSKA (reference sequence). J was trimmed by 7 bases and V by 0 bases; bases with no gene match: 8. The CDR3 extends over 14 amino acids. DNA for the CDR3: TGCAGTGCTAGAGAGGGGGTGGGACAGAGTGGCTACACCTTC. This sequence encodes CSAREGVGQSGYTF.

In its sample, this clonotype was seen many times. The chain is built from TRBV2 and TRBJ1-4; TRBD1 is a possible D gene (6 bases). V gave up 7 bases and J gave up 10 bases, with 28 bases separating them. This CDR3 spans 17 amino acids. The germline V gene has CDR1 SNHLY and CDR2 FYNNEI. The CDR3 loop is CASIARGDKPTHGKLFF. As DNA, the CDR3 is TGTGCCAGCATCGCTCGTGGGGACAAACCTACCCATGGAAAACTGTTTTTT. The whole variable domain, remainder taken from reference TRBV2 and TRBJ1-4, is EPEVTQTPSHQVTQMGQEVILRCVPISNHLYFYWYRQILGQKVEFLVSFYNNEISEKSEIFDDQFSVERPDGSNFTLKIRSTKLEDSAMYFCASIARGDKPTHGKLFFGSGTQLSVL.

This clonotype was seen at least ten times. The J gene is TRBJ2-1, the V gene TRBV20-1, with D perhaps assigned TRBD1 or TRBD2 (5 bases each). CDR1 is DFQATT and CDR2 is SNEGSKA in the germline V gene (reference sequence). V was cut by 3 bases and J by 4 bases, with 10 bases left in between. The CDR3 is 13 residues long. As DNA, the CDR3 is TGCAGTGCTAGTGGGACCGTATACAATGAGCAGTTCTTC. This codes for CSASGTVYNEQFF.

This clonotype was observed at least ten times. This chain connects TRBV13 to TRBJ1-1, with D maybe TRBD1 (5 bases). This CDR3 is built from 15 residues. Germline CDR1 PRHDT, CDR2 FYEKMQ (reference sequence). V gave up 1 base and J gave up 0 bases, with 9 bases separating them. CDR3 coding DNA: TGTGCCAGCAGCTTAGTGCAGGGATTGAACACTGAAGCTTTCTTT. Its protein product is CASSLVQGLNTEAFF.

This clonotype appeared many times. The chain recombines TRBV20-1 with TRBJ2-5; the match to TRBD2 covers 9 bases. There are 13 residues in the CDR3. The germline V gene has CDR1 DFQATT and CDR2 SNEGSKA (reference sequence). With 5 bases clipped from V and 2 bases from J, the junction kept 3 bases outside the gene matches. The CDR3 bases are TGCAGTGCTGCTAGCGGGGAACAAGAGACCCAGTACTTC. Amino acid sequence: CSAASGEQETQYF.

The gene calls are TRBV30 and TRBJ2-7; TRBD2 aligns across 8 bases. Germline values: CDR1 GTSNPN, CDR2 SVGIG (reference sequence). Unmatched junction bases numbered 6, after V lost 0 bases and J lost 2 bases. There are 15 residues in the CDR3. DNA of the CDR3: TGTGCCTGGAGTGTACTCGCGGGAGGCGCCTACGAGCAGTACTTC. The encoded protein is CAWSVLAGGAYEQYF. Looking up the rest from reference TRBV30 and TRBJ2-7 gives the full variable domain: SQTIHQWPATLVQPVGSPLSLECTVEGTSNPNLYWYRQAAGRGLQLLFYSVGIGQISSEVPQNLSASRPQDRQFILSSKKLLLSDSGFYLCAWSVLAGGAYEQYFGPGTRLTVT.

The chain links TRBV19 to TRBJ1-6; the D gene is possibly TRBD1 (6 bases). Per germline, CDR1 LNHDA and CDR2 SQIVND (reference sequence). V gave up 5 bases and J gave up 7 bases, with 15 bases separating them. There are 15 residues in the CDR3. CDR3 protein: CASSPLDSRNSPLHF. In DNA form, the CDR3 reads TGTGCCAGTAGTCCCCTGGACAGCCGAAATTCACCCCTCCACTTT. Supplemented by reference TRBV19 and TRBJ1-6, the full variable domain reads DGGITQSPKYLFRKEGQNVTLSCEQNLNHDAMYWYRQDPGQGLRLIYYSQIVNDFQKGDIAEGYSVSREKKESFPLTVTSAQKNPTAFYLCASSPLDSRNSPLHFGNGTRLTVT.

This clonotype was seen a handful of times. The chain employs TRBV10-3 and TRBJ2-7; TRBD2 matches at 10 bases. Trimming removed 0 bases from V and 2 bases from J; junction bases left unmatched: 4. This CDR3 region has 16 residues. Germline V gene data show CDR1 as ENHRY and CDR2 as SYGVKD. CDR3 coding DNA: TGTGCCATCAGTGAGTCCCCAGGACTAGCGGCCTACGAGCAGTACTTC. Its protein product is CAISESPGLAAYEQYF.

This clonotype was detected ten times or more. J is TRBJ2-7 and V is TRBV12-3 or TRBV12-4; D perhaps matches TRBD2 (5 bases). There are 12 residues in the CDR3. V dropped 8 bases and J dropped 3 bases, with 11 bases sitting between them. This CDR3 is CASAVARYEQYF. As DNA, the CDR3 is TGTGCCAGCGCGGTAGCGCGCTACGAGCAGTACTTC.

In its sample, this clonotype was seen a few times. This sequence joins TRBV7-2 and TRBJ2-2, with 9 bases fitting TRBD2. Germline V lookup: CDR1 SGHTA, CDR2 FQGNSA. The CDR3 runs 17 residues. The trim removed 5 bases at V and 1 base at J, leaving 8 bases unmatched. The CDR3 reads CASSTSGTSLNTGELFF. The CDR3 DNA reads TGTGCCAGCAGCACCTCCGGGACTAGCCTGAACACCGGGGAGCTGTTTTTT.

This clonotype was found a few times. The chain couples TRBV19 to TRBJ1-1, with D possibly TRBD1 on 5 matching bases. V was pared by 5 bases and J by 1 base, with 17 bases between. This CDR3 region has 16 residues. Germline CDR1 and CDR2: LNHDA and SQIVND (reference sequence). The CDR3 bases are TGTGCCAGTAGTTACAGAGTGGGACGGGGGAACACTGAAGCTTTCTTT. Translation: CASSYRVGRGNTEAFF.

The table lists this clonotype with a few counts. This chain links TRBV6-4 with TRBJ2-2; tentatively, D is TRBD2 (6 bases). This CDR3 has 16 amino acids. The germline V gene encodes CDR1 MRHNA and CDR2 SNTAGT. V was shortened by 11 bases and J by 4 bases, with 23 bases between the two germline ends. CDR3 DNA sequence: TGTGCCGCCCTGGAGGGACCCGGGTTGGCCACCGGGGAGCTGTTTTTT. As protein: CAALEGPGLATGELFF.

There are many counts of this clonotype. The chain recombines TRBV6-1 with TRBJ2-7, with 10 bases fitting TRBD2. CDR1 and CDR2 from the germline V gene are MNHNS and SASEGT. The CDR3 is 14 residues long. The V and J ends lost 6 bases and 3 bases, in that order; junction bases with no gene match: 5. The CDR3 coding sequence is TGTGCCAGCAGGGCGGGACTAGCGAACTACGAGCAGTACTTC. Its translation is CASRAGLANYEQYF.

There are many counts of this clonotype. This chain links TRBV20-1 with TRBJ1-2; D not resolved. Germline V gene sequence: CDR1 DFQATT, CDR2 SNEGSKA (reference sequence). Trimming removed 0 bases at V and 8 bases at J, with 22 bases between. The CDR3 contains 16 residues. The CDR3 bases are TGCAGTGCTAGAGATAGTTTGCGCAATGATCCACCAGGCTACACCTTC. Amino acids: CSARDSLRNDPPGYTF.

This clonotype has a count of ten or more. The chain employs TRBV28 and TRBJ2-3; TRBD2 matches at 12 bases. Germline CDR1 MDHEN, CDR2 SYDVKM. The CDR3 contains 14 residues. The trim removed 6 bases at V and 6 bases at J, leaving 4 bases unmatched. CDR3 loop: CASRFLAGGDTQYF. The DNA for the CDR3 is TGTGCCAGCAGGTTCCTAGCGGGAGGGGATACGCAGTATTTT.

This clonotype was recorded many times. The rearrangement joins TRBV27 to TRBJ2-1, with D unclear. The CDR3 loop spans 13 amino acids. V was cut by 3 bases and J by 3 bases, with 6 bases left in between. Germline-derived CDR1 and CDR2 are MNHEY and SMNVEV (reference sequence). The CDR3 nucleotides are TGTGCCAGCAGTTTGATGCTCTACAATGAGCAGTTCTTC. This encodes CASSLMLYNEQFF.